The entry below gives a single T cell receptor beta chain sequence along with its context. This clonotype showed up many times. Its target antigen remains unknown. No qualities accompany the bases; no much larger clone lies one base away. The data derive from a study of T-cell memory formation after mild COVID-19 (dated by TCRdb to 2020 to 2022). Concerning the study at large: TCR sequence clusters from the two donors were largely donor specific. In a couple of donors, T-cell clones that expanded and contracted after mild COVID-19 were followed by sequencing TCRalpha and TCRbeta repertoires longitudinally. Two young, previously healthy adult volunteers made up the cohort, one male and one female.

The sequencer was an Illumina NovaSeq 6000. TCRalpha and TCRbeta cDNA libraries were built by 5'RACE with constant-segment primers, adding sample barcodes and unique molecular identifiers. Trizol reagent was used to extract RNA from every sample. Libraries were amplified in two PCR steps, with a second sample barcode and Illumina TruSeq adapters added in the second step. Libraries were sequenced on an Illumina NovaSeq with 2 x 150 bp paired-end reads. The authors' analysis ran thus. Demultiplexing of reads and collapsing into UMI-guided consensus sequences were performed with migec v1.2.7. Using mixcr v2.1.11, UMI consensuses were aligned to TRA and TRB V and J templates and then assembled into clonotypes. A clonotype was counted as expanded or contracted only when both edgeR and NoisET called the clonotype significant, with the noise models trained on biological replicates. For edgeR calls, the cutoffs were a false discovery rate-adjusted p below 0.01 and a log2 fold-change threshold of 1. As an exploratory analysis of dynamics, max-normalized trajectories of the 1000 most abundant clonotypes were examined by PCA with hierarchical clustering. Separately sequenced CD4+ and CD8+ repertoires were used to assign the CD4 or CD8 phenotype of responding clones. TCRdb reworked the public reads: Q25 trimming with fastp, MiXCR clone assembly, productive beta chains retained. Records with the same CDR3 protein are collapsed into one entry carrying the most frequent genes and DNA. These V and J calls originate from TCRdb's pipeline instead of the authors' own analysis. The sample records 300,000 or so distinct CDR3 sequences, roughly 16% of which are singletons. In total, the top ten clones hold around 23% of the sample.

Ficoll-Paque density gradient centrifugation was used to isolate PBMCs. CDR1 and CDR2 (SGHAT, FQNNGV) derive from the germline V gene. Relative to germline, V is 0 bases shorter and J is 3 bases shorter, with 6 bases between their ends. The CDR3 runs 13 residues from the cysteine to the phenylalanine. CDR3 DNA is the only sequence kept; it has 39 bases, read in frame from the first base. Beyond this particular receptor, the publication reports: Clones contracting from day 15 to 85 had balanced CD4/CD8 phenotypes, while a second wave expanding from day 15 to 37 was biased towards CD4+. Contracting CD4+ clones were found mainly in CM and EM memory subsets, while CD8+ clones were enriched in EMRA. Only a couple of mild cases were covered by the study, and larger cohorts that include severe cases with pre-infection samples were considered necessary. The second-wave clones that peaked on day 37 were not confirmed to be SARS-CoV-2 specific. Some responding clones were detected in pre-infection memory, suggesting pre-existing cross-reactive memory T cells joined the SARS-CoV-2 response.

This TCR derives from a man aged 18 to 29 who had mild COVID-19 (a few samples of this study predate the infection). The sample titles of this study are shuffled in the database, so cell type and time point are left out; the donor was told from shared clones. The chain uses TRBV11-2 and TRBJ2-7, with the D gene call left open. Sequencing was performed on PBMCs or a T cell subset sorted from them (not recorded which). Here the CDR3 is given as CASSLDGGYEQYF. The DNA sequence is TGTGCCAGCAGCTTAGATGGTGGCTACGAGCAGTACTTC.